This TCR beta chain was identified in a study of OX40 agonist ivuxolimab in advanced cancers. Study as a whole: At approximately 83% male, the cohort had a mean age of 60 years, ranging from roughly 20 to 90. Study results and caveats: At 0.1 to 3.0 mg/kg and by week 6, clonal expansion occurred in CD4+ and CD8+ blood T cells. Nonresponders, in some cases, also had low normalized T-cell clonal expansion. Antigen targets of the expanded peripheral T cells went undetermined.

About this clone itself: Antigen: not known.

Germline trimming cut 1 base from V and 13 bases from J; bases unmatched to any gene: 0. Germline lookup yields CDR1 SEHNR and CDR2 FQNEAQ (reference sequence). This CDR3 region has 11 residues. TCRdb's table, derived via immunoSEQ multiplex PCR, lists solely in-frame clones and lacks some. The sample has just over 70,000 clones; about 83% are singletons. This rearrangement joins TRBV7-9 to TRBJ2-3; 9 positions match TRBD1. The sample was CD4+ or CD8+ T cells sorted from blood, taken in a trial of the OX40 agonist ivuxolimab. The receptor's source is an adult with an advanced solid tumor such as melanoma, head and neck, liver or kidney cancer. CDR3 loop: CASSLGQGEYF. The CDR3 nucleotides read TGTGCCAGCAGCTTAGGACAGGGGGAGTATTTT. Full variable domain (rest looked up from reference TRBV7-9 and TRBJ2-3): DTGVSQNPRHKITKRGQNVTFRCDPISEHNRLYWYRQTLGQGPEFLTYFQNEAQLEKSRLLSDRFSAERPKGSFSTLEIQRTEQGDSAMYLCASSLGQGEYFGPGTRLTVL.